Listed here are 13 T cell receptor beta chains from one sample, sequenced in a study of OX40 agonist ivuxolimab in advanced cancers. The assay was immunoSEQ multiplex PCR, and TCRdb's table has in-frame clones only and misses some. The sample holds roughly 18,000 clones; 82% are singletons and the top ten take around 2.2%. The sequenced sample was CD4+ or CD8+ T cells sorted from blood, obtained in a trial of the OX40 agonist ivuxolimab. Receptors originate from an adult with an advanced solid tumor such as melanoma, head and neck, liver or kidney cancer.

The chain uses TRBV2 and TRBJ2-5; 13 bases agree with TRBD2. CDR1 and CDR2 (germline): SNHLY, FYNNEI. The ends lost 9 bases at V and 5 bases at J; junction bases unmatched: 15. The CDR3 has 17 amino acids. The CDR3 is CASRYGLAGVGQETQYF. In DNA form, the CDR3 reads TGTGCCAGTCGCTACGGACTAGCGGGAGTAGGGCAGGAGACCCAGTACTTC. The full variable domain, rest sourced from reference TRBV2 and TRBJ2-5, is EPEVTQTPSHQVTQMGQEVILRCVPISNHLYFYWYRQILGQKVEFLVSFYNNEISEKSEIFDDQFSVERPDGSNFTLKIRSTKLEDSAMYFCASRYGLAGVGQETQYFGPGTRLLVL.

In its sample, this clone was seen a few times. The chain joins TRBV27 to TRBJ2-3; 7 bases align to TRBD2. The CDR3 has 17 residues. The V and J ends lost 1 base and 2 bases, in that order; junction bases with no gene match: 9. Germline loops: CDR1 MNHEY, CDR2 SMNVEV (reference sequence). CDR3 nucleotides: TGTGCCAGCAGTTTATTTGGGACTACTGTCAACACAGATACGCAGTATTTT. It specifies CASSLFGTTVNTDTQYF.

This clone came up a few times. V gene TRBV9 combines with J gene TRBJ2-5; 7 bases match TRBD1. The CDR3 consists of 15 residues. With V trimmed by 4 bases and J by 1 base, 7 bases remained unmatched. The germline V gene has CDR1 SGDLS and CDR2 YYNGEE. In DNA, the CDR3 is TGTGCCAGCAGCACCGGGACAGTGACCCAAGAGACCCAGTACTTC. Residues: CASSTGTVTQETQYF.

The rearrangement uses TRBV30 and TRBJ1-2; D is perhaps TRBD1 (5 bases). The CDR3 sequence is 13 residues long. The V gene lost 5 bases and the J gene lost 1 base, with 11 bases spanning the gap. Per germline, CDR1 GTSNPN and CDR2 SVGIG (reference sequence). The DNA for the CDR3 is TGTGCCTGGTGGGACGGACTTAACTATGGCTACACCTTC. Its translation is CAWWDGLNYGYTF.

The chain has TRBV6-5 and TRBJ1-6; D not certain. Per germline, CDR1 MNHEY and CDR2 SVGAGI. The CDR3 covers 16 residues. The germline V and J ends were trimmed by 0 bases and 4 bases, with 10 bases remaining between them. CDR3 region: CASSYSQEIYNSPLHF. DNA for the CDR3: TGTGCCAGCAGTTACTCGCAGGAGATTTATAATTCACCCCTCCACTTT.

V usage is TRBV28 and J usage is TRBJ2-2; weak D call: TRBD1 (6 bases). The CDR3 totals 14 residues. Between the trimmed V and J ends, which lost 6 bases and 7 bases, there was a span of 15 bases. Germline V gives CDR1 MDHEN, CDR2 SYDVKM. This CDR3 reads CASSSQGMSGELFF. The DNA of the CDR3 is TGTGCCAGCAGCTCACAGGGAATGAGCGGGGAGCTGTTTTTT.

The rearrangement links TRBV28 to TRBJ2-5; TRBD2 might be the D (6 bases). V was cut by 3 bases and J by 5 bases, with 13 bases left in between. Looked up from germline, CDR1 is MDHEN and CDR2 is SYDVKM. The CDR3 has 14 residues. The CDR3 sequence: CASSFSAGRETQYF. CDR3 nucleotides: TGTGCCAGCAGTTTCTCCGCGGGACGGGAGACCCAGTACTTC.

The V call is TRBV7-9, the J call TRBJ2-3; tentative D call: TRBD1 (5 bases). The CDR3 loop spans 15 amino acids. The V gene lost 8 bases and the J gene lost 3 bases, with 18 bases spanning the gap. Per germline, CDR1 SEHNR and CDR2 FQNEAQ (reference sequence). CDR3 sequence (DNA): TGTGCCAGCCGCAACCTTGGGGCCGGTACAGATACGCAGTATTTT. Its translation is CASRNLGAGTDTQYF.

This chain connects TRBV19 to TRBJ2-1; a possible D gene is TRBD2 (6 bases). V lost 1 base to trimming and J lost 6 bases, with 10 bases between them. Germline V gene lookup returns CDR1 LNHDA and CDR2 SQIVND (reference sequence). This CDR3 has 14 amino acids. The CDR3 nucleotides read TGTGCCAGTAGTATAGCGGGAGTGGGCAATGAGCAGTTCTTC. The encoded protein is CASSIAGVGNEQFF.

This chain links TRBV5-6 with TRBJ2-3; weak D call: TRBD1 (5 bases). This CDR3 contains 16 residues. V was trimmed by 2 bases and J by 2 bases, leaving 15 bases between them. CDR1 and CDR2 from the germline V gene are SGHDT and YYEEEE. The CDR3: CASSFLDTATTDTQYF. CDR3 coding DNA: TGTGCCAGCAGCTTCTTGGACACCGCTACCACAGATACGCAGTATTTT.

This clone was found a few times. The rearrangement links TRBV5-5 to TRBJ1-5; 8 bases fit TRBD1. The CDR3 covers 15 residues. The V gene's germline CDR1 is SGHKS and CDR2 YYEKEE (reference sequence). The junction had 1 base not matched to a gene; V was cut back by 0 bases and J by 2 bases. The CDR3 spells CASSLGQGRNQPQHF. In DNA form, the CDR3 reads TGTGCCAGCAGCTTGGGACAGGGGCGCAATCAGCCCCAGCATTTT.

The CDR3 is CASSGPGQGNYGYTF. The DNA for the CDR3 is TGTGCCAGCAGCGGCCCGGGACAGGGGAACTATGGCTACACCTTC. The chain is built from TRBV9 and TRBJ1-2; TRBD1 matches at 10 bases. Germline V gene data show CDR1 as SGDLS and CDR2 as YYNGEE. Unmatched junction bases numbered 4, after V lost 3 bases and J lost 2 bases. CDR3 length: 15 amino acids.

The chain has TRBV2 and TRBJ2-1; D is perhaps TRBD2 (6 bases). CDR3 length: 15 residues. V was trimmed by 4 bases and J by 2 bases, leaving 12 bases between them. CDR1 and CDR2 from the germline V gene are SNHLY and FYNNEI. CDR3 residues: CASSGRLGAYNEQFF. DNA of the CDR3: TGTGCCAGCAGTGGCCGACTAGGGGCCTACAATGAGCAGTTCTTC. The variable domain in full, completed from reference TRBV2 and TRBJ2-1, reads EPEVTQTPSHQVTQMGQEVILRCVPISNHLYFYWYRQILGQKVEFLVSFYNNEISEKSEIFDDQFSVERPDGSNFTLKIRSTKLEDSAMYFCASSGRLGAYNEQFFGPGTRLTVL.